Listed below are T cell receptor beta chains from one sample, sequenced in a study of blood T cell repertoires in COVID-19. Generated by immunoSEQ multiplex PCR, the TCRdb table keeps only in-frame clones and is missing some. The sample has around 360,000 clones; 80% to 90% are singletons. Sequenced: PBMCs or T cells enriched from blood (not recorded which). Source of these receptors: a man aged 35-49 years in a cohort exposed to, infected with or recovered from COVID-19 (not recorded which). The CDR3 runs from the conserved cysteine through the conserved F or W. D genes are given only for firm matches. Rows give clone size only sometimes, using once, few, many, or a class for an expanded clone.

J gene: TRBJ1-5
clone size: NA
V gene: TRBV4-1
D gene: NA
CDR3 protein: CASSPGIIPQPQHF
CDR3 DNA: TGCGCCAGCAGCCCGGGAATCATCCCCCAGCCCCAGCATTTT

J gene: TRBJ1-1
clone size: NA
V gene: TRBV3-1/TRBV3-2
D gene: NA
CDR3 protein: CASSQSSGGTEAFF
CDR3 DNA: TGTGCCAGCAGCCAATCCTCCGGGGGCACTGAAGCTTTCTTT

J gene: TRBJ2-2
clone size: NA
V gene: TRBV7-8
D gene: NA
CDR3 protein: CASSPQGRAGELFF
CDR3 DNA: TGTGCCAGCAGCCCCCAGGGCCGGGCCGGGGAGCTGTTTTTT

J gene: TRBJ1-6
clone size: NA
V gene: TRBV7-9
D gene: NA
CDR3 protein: CASSPVGTRNSPLHF
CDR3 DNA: TGTGCCAGCAGCCCGGTTGGGACACGTAATTCACCCCTCCACTTT

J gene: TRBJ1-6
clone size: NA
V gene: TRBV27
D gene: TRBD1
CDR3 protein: CASSLSTGALKAHNSPLHF
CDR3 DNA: TGTGCCAGCAGTTTATCAACAGGGGCCCTCAAAGCTCATAATTCACCCCTCCACTTT

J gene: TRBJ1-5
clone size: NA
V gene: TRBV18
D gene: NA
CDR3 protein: CASSRDIKQPQHF
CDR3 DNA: TGTGCCAGCTCCCGGGACATCAAACAGCCCCAGCATTTT

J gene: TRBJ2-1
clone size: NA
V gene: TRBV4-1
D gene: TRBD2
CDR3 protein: CASSRTLAGLYNEQFF
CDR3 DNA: TGCGCCAGCAGCCGGACCTTAGCGGGTCTCTACAATGAGCAGTTCTTC

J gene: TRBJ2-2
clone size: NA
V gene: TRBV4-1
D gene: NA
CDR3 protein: CASSQGTAGELFF
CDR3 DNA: TGCGCCAGCAGCCAAGGGACTGCCGGGGAGCTGTTTTTT

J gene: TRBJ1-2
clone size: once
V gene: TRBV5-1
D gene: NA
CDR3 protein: CASSLSGQSYGYTF
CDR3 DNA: TGCGCCAGCAGCTTGTCAGGACAGTCCTATGGCTACACCTTC

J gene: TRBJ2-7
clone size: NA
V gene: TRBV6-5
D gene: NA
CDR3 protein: CASSYGQGNYEQYF
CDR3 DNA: TGTGCCAGCAGTTACGGTCAGGGGAATTACGAGCAGTACTTC

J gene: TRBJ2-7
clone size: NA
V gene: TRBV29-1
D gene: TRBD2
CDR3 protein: CSVEAGGTYEQYF
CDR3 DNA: TGCAGCGTTGAGGCGGGAGGAACCTACGAGCAGTACTTC

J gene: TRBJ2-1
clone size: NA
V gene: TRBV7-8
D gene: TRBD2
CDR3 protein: CASSLGLAGGVRYNEQFF
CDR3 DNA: TGTGCCAGCAGCTTAGGACTAGCGGGAGGTGTTCGCTACAATGAGCAGTTCTTC

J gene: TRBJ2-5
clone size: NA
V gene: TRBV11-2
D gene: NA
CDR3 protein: CASSRGQQETQYF
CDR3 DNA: TGTGCCAGCAGCCGAGGACAGCAAGAGACCCAGTACTTC

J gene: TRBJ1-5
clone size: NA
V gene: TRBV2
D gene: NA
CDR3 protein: CASKGVSNQPQHF
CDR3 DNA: TGTGCCAGCAAAGGGGTTAGCAATCAGCCCCAGCATTTT

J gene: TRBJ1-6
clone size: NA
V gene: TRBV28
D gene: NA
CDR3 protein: CASSGGAGALSPLHF
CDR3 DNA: TGTGCCAGCAGTGGGGGAGCGGGGGCGCTTTCACCCCTCCACTTT

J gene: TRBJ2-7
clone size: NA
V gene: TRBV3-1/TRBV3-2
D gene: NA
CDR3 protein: CASSQATLGEQYF
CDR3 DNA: TGTGCCAGCAGCCAAGCGACTCTCGGCGAGCAGTACTTC

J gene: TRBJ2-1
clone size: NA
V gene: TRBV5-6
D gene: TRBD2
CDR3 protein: CASRRGLAGLSYNEQFF
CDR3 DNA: TGTGCCAGCAGAAGGGGACTAGCGGGCTTATCCTACAATGAGCAGTTCTTC

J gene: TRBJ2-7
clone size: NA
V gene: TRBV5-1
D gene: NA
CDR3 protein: CASSPVAASSSYEQYF
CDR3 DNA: TGCGCCAGCAGCCCGGTGGCGGCTTCCTCATCCTACGAGCAGTACTTC

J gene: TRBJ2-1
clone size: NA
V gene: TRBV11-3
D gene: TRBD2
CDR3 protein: CASSSYGLAGYNEQFF
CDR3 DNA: TGTGCCAGCAGCTCCTACGGACTAGCGGGTTACAATGAGCAGTTCTTC

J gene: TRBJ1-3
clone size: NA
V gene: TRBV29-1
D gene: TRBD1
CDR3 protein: CSTTGPSGNTIYF
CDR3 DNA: TGCAGCACGACAGGGCCATCTGGAAACACCATATATTTT

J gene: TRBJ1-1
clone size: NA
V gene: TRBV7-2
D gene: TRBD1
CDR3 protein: CASSLRTGAHSNTEAFF
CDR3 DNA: TGTGCCAGCAGCTTACGGACAGGGGCCCATTCGAACACTGAAGCTTTCTTT

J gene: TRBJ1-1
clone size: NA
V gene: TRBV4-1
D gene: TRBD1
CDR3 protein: CASSPLGQRGTEAFF
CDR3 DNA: TGCGCCAGCAGCCCCCTGGGACAGCGTGGGACTGAAGCTTTCTTT

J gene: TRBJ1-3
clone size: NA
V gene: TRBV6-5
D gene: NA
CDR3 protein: CASYLSSGNTIYF
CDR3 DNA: TGTGCCAGTTACCTCAGCTCTGGAAACACCATATATTTT

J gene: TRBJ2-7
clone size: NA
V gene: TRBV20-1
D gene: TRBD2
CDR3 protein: CSASSKGAGGPHF
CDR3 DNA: TGCAGTGCTAGTAGTAAGGGGGCGGGAGGGCCACACTTC

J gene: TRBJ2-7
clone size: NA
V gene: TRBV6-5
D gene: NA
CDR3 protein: CASRASRTSSYEQYF
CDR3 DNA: TGTGCCAGCAGGGCTAGCCGCACTAGCTCCTACGAGCAGTACTTC

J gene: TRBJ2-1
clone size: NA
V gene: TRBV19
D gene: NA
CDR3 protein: CASSPSRGAYNEQFF
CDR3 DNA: TGTGCCAGTAGTCCTTCCAGGGGCGCCTACAATGAGCAGTTCTTC

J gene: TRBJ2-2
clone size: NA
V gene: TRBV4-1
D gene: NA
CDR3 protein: CASSHTLGTGELFF
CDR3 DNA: TGCGCCAGCAGCCATACCCTCGGCACCGGGGAGCTGTTTTTT

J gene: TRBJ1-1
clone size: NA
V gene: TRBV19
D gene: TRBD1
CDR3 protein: CASSPRTGERNTEAFF
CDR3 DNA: TGTGCCAGTAGTCCTCGGACAGGGGAACGTAACACTGAAGCTTTCTTT

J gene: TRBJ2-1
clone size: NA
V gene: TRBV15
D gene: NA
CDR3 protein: CATSRDRVPYNEQFF
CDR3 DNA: TGTGCCACCAGCAGAGACAGGGTACCCTACAATGAGCAGTTCTTC

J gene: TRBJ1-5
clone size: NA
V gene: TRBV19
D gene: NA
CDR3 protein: CAVRAGGLGNQPQHF
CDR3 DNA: TGTGCCGTTCGTGCGGGGGGGCTTGGCAATCAGCCCCAGCATTTT

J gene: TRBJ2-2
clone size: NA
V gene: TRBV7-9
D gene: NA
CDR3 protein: CASRTTTHPNTGELFF
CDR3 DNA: TGTGCCAGCAGAACCACTACCCATCCGAACACCGGGGAGCTGTTTTTT

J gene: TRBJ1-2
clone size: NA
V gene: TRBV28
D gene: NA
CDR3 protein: CASSDLNYGYTF
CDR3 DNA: TGTGCCAGCAGCGACTTAAACTATGGCTACACCTTC

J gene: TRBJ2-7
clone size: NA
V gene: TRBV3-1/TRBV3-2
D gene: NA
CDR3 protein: CASSLESVSYEQYF
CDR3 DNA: TGTGCCAGCAGCCTGGAGTCCGTGTCCTACGAGCAGTACTTC

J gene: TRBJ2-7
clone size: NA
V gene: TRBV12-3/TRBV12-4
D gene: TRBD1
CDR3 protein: CASGRTGRLQYF
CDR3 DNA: TGTGCCAGCGGGCGGACAGGTCGGCTCCAGTACTTC

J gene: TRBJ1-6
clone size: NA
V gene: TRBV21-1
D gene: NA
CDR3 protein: CASSKVVRGHNSPLHF
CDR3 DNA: TGTGCCAGCAGCAAAGTGGTGAGAGGGCATAATTCACCCCTCCACTTT

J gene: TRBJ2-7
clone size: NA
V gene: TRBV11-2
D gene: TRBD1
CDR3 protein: CASSLDRPLDRGYEQYF
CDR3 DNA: TGTGCCAGCAGCTTAGATCGGCCGCTGGACAGGGGCTACGAGCAGTACTTC

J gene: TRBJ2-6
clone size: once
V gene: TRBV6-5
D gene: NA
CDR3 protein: CASSYRGSSGANVLTF
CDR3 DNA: TGTGCCAGCAGTTACAGGGGGAGCTCTGGGGCCAACGTCCTGACTTTC

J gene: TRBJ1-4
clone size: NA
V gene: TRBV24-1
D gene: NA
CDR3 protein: CATSDLAKFLFF
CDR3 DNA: TGTGCCACCAGTGATCTCGCGAAGTTTTTGTTTTTT

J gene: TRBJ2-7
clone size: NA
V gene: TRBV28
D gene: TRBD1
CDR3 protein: CASRTGGASYEQYF
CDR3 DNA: TGTGCCAGCAGAACAGGGGGCGCTTCCTACGAGCAGTACTTC

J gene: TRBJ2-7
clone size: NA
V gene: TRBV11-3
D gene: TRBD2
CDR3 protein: CAKSSPGLAGVYRFDF
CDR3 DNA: TGTGCCAAAAGCAGTCCAGGACTAGCGGGAGTTTATCGTTTTGACTTC

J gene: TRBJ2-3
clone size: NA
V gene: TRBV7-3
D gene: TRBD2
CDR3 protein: CASSFWTSGRAGTDTQYF
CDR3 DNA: TGTGCCAGCAGCTTTTGGACTAGCGGGAGGGCCGGGACAGATACGCAGTATTTT

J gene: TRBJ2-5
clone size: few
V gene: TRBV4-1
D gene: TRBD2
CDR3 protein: CASSLYGLAGGRQETQYF
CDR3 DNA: TGCGCCAGCAGCCTATACGGACTAGCGGGAGGGAGGCAAGAGACCCAGTACTTC

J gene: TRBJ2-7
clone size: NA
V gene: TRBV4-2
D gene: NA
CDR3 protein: CASSQDWGLSYEQYF
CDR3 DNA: TGTGCCAGCAGCCAAGATTGGGGACTCTCCTACGAGCAGTACTTC

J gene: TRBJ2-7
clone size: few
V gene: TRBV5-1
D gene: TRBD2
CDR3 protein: CASSLESYSGEQYF
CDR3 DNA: TGCGCCAGCAGCTTGGAATCTTATAGCGGGGAGCAGTACTTC

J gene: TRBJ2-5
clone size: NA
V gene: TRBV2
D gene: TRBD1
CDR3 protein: CASSADRGQETQYF
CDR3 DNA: TGTGCCAGCAGTGCTGACAGGGGCCAAGAGACCCAGTACTTC

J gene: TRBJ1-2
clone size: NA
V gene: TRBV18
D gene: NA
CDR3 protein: CASSPTTTPDYGYTF
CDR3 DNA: TGTGCCAGCTCACCAACGACAACTCCTGACTATGGCTACACCTTC

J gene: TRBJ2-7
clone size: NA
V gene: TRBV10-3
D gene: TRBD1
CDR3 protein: CAIRPGQDSYEQYF
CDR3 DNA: TGTGCCATCAGGCCGGGACAGGATTCCTACGAGCAGTACTTC

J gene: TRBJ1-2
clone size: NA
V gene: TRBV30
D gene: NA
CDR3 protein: CAWSVGVGYTF
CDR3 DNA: TGTGCCTGGAGTGTAGGGGTTGGCTACACCTTC

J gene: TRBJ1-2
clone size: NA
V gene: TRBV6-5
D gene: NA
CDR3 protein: CASSYRDSRSRRGYTF
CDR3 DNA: TGTGCCAGCAGTTACCGGGACTCCCGATCACGGCGAGGCTACACCTTC

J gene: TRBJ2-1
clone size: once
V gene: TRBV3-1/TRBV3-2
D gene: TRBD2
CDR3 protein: CASSQDSSGRYNEQFF
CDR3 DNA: TGTGCCAGCAGCCAAGATAGTAGCGGGAGGTACAATGAGCAGTTCTTC

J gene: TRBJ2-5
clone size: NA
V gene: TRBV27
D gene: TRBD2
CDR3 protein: CASSSDGTSGRAVQETQYF
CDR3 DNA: TGTGCCAGCAGTTCGGACGGGACTAGCGGGAGGGCCGTACAAGAGACCCAGTACTTC

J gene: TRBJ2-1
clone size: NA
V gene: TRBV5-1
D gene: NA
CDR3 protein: CASSLEAAYNEQFF
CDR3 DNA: TGCGCCAGCAGCTTGGAGGCGGCCTACAATGAGCAGTTCTTC

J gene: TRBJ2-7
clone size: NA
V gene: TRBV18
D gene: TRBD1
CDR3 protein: CASSLQGQGATYEQYF
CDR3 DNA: TGTGCCAGCTCCCTCCAGGGACAGGGGGCCACATACGAGCAGTACTTC

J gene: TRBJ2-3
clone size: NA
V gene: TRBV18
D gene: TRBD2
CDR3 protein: CASSPGLAGADTQYF
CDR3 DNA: TGTGCCAGCTCACCAGGACTAGCGGGCGCAGATACGCAGTATTTT